Shown below are 27 T cell receptor beta chains from a single sample sequenced in a study of response to subunit inactivated influenza vaccine. TCRdb re-called the RT-PCR reads through MiXCR, storing one row per CDR3 protein. The sample contains almost 600,000 distinct CDR3 sequences, around 15% of which appear only once. The sequences come from PBMCs from blood, collected approximately 13 days after vaccination. These TCRs come from a man between 45 and 60 years old who received an inactivated influenza vaccine.

This clonotype was picked up a small number of times. CDR3 sequence (DNA): TGTGCCAGCAGCAAAGTGGCTAGGACCGAAGGGTCCTACGAGCAGTACTTC. It translates to CASSKVARTEGSYEQYF. V is TRBV21-1 and J is TRBJ2-7; the table calls TRBD2, which could not be checked here. TRBV21-1 is an annotated pseudogene. The CDR3 contains 17 residues.

This clonotype was observed many times. This chain connects TRBV27 to TRBJ2-7; TRBD2 matches at 12 bases. The length of the CDR3 is 18 residues. The V gene's germline CDR1 is MNHEY and CDR2 SMNVEV (reference sequence). Trimming cost V 5 bases and J 0 bases; bases outside gene matches: 11. For the CDR3, the DNA is TGTGCCAGCAGTGATAAGCTGACTAGCGGGGGAAGCTCCTACGAGCAGTACTTC. It specifies CASSDKLTSGGSSYEQYF.

This clonotype was seen a handful of times. The DNA of the CDR3 is TGTGCCAGCAGCTCCCATGGCGGGATGGGCGGGGAGCTGTTTTTT. Amino acid sequence: CASSSHGGMGGELFF. This rearrangement joins TRBV11-1 to TRBJ2-2; D is perhaps TRBD2 (6 bases). Trimming cost V 4 bases and J 7 bases, with 16 bases left between them. The CDR3 runs 15 residues. Germline CDR1 SGHAT, CDR2 FQDESV (reference sequence). The whole variable domain, remainder taken from reference TRBV11-1 and TRBJ2-2, is EAEVAQSPRYKITEKSQAVAFWCDPISGHATLYWYRQILGQGPELLVQFQDESVVDDSQLPKDRFSAERLKGVDSTLKIQPAELGDSAMYLCASSSHGGMGGELFFGEGSRLTVL.

This clonotype has a handful of counts. V is TRBV6-1 and J is TRBJ2-5; D uncertain. The CDR3 is 15 residues long. V was cut by 1 base and J by 7 bases, with 16 bases left in between. Germline CDR1 and CDR2: MNHNS and SASEGT. The CDR3 DNA reads as TGTGCCAGCAGTGAAGAGGTCGTTGGGGTCGGGACCCAGTACTTC. Residues: CASSEEVVGVGTQYF.

V is TRBV18 and J is TRBJ1-1, with TRBD1 matching 9 bases. V shed 6 bases, J shed 1 base, and the junction held 6 bases outside the gene matches. The CDR3 extends over 15 amino acids. Germline V lookup: CDR1 KGHSH, CDR2 LQKENI. For the CDR3, the DNA is TGTGCCAGCTCGACCACAGGGGGCCAGAACACTGAAGCTTTCTTT. This encodes CASSTTGGQNTEAFF.

This chain connects TRBV2 to TRBJ1-5, with D tentatively TRBD1 (5 bases). Germline V gene lookup returns CDR1 SNHLY and CDR2 FYNNEI. The germline V and J ends were trimmed by 4 bases and 2 bases, with 9 bases remaining between them. The CDR3 is 14 residues long. The CDR3 spells CASSASRGNQPQHF. CDR3 nucleotide sequence: TGTGCCAGCAGTGCTAGCAGGGGCAATCAGCCCCAGCATTTT.

This clonotype was counted only a few times. The CDR3 nucleotides are TGTGCCAGCAGCTTAACTAGGTTAGATACGCAGTATTTT. It codes for CASSLTRLDTQYF. The chain carries TRBV7-2 and TRBJ2-3; D may be TRBD2 (5 bases). The V end was cut by 2 bases, the J end by 5 bases, with 8 bases between. There are 13 residues in the CDR3. Germline V gene lookup returns CDR1 SGHTA and CDR2 FQGNSA.

The V and J genes are TRBV6-2 or TRBV6-3 and TRBJ1-2, with D maybe TRBD1 (5 bases). The CDR3 is 12 residues long. The V end lost 6 bases, the J end lost 5 bases, and 10 bases lay between the germline ends. The germline V gene has CDR1 MNHEY and CDR2 SVGEGT. The CDR3 protein is CASSGTTYGYTF. The CDR3 DNA reads as TGTGCCAGCAGCGGGACGACATATGGCTACACCTTC.

This clonotype was counted only a few times. The chain links TRBV3-1 to TRBJ2-1; TRBD1 aligns across 9 bases. V dropped 3 bases and J dropped 0; count of bases not matched to a gene: 3. Germline CDR1 is LGHDT and CDR2 is YNNKEL (reference sequence). The CDR3 is 16 amino acids. The CDR3 spells CASSQRGQGSYNEQFF. The CDR3 DNA is TGTGCCAGCAGCCAGCGGGGACAGGGCTCCTACAATGAGCAGTTCTTC.

The chain joins TRBV28 to TRBJ1-6; D not certain. The germline V gene encodes CDR1 MDHEN and CDR2 SYDVKM. The CDR3 runs to 14 residues. Trimming stripped 4 bases from V and 6 bases from J, with 10 bases between. The CDR3 DNA sequence: TGTGCCAGCAGTTCCGGGCCTCGTAATTCACCCCTCCACTTT. It encodes CASSSGPRNSPLHF.

There are a few counts of this clonotype. The V gene is TRBV20-1, the J gene TRBJ1-6; a weak D match, TRBD1 (5 bases). Germline V lookup: CDR1 DFQATT, CDR2 SNEGSKA (reference sequence). V was cut by 4 bases and J by 5 bases, with 9 bases left in between. The CDR3 contains 13 residues. The DNA for the CDR3 is TGCAGTGCTACGGGGGGTCATAATTCACCCCTCCACTTT. It encodes CSATGGHNSPLHF.

There are a few counts of this clonotype. The gene calls are TRBV24-1 and TRBJ2-2, with 11 bases that match TRBD2. There are 18 residues in the CDR3. The germline V gene has CDR1 KGHDR and CDR2 SFDVKD. Trimming at V came to 5 bases and at J to 0 bases, leaving 7 bases not matched to a gene. The CDR3 reads CATSAPGLAESNTGELFF. CDR3 bases: TGTGCCACCAGTGCACCGGGACTAGCGGAATCGAACACCGGGGAGCTGTTTTTT.

This clonotype was recorded a few times. The chain combines TRBV29-1 with TRBJ2-1; 7 positions match TRBD1. The CDR3 is 13 amino acids. Germline-derived CDR1 and CDR2 are SQVTM and ANQGSEA. J was trimmed by 5 bases and V by 1 base; bases with no gene match: 2. The CDR3 loop reads CSVEGDSHNEQFF. The CDR3 bases are TGCAGCGTTGAAGGGGACAGCCACAATGAGCAGTTCTTC.

The table lists this clonotype with a few counts. The chain uses TRBV20-1 and TRBJ2-7, with unresolved D. The ends were cut back, 1 base at V and 7 bases at J, with 5 bases in the middle. The CDR3 has 10 residues. CDR1 and CDR2 from the germline V gene are DFQATT and SNEGSKA (reference sequence). The CDR3 loop reads CSARGQEQYF. The CDR3 region has the DNA TGCAGTGCTAGAGGCCAGGAGCAGTACTTC.

The rearrangement uses TRBV5-1 and TRBJ1-1, with 7 bases identical to TRBD1. This CDR3 is 14 amino acids long. Germline V CDR1 and CDR2: SGHRS, YFSETQ. Trimming cost V 4 bases and J 4 bases; bases outside gene matches: 7. This chain's CDR3 is CASSTDRASTEAFF. The CDR3 DNA follows: TGCGCCAGCAGCACCGACAGGGCTAGCACTGAAGCTTTCTTT.

This chain joins TRBV20-1 and TRBJ2-7; 7 nucleotides line up with TRBD1. This CDR3 has 11 residues. V lost 7 bases and J lost 8; bases outside the gene matches: 8. Germline V gene lookup returns CDR1 DFQATT and CDR2 SNEGSKA (reference sequence). CDR3 loop: CSGGQEVQQYF. Written as DNA, the CDR3 is TGCAGTGGAGGACAGGAGGTTCAGCAGTACTTC.

This chain links TRBV9 with TRBJ2-1, with TRBD2 matching 8 bases. CDR3 length: 15 amino acids. With 0 bases clipped from V and 10 bases from J, the junction kept 9 bases outside the gene matches. Germline-derived CDR1 and CDR2 are SGDLS and YYNGEE. The CDR3: CASSVERGWSEEQFF. In DNA, the CDR3 is TGTGCCAGCAGCGTAGAGCGGGGGTGGTCGGAAGAGCAGTTCTTC.

The table lists this clonotype with a few counts. This chain joins TRBV4-3 and TRBJ2-2, with TRBD2 matching 7 bases. The CDR3 has 17 amino acids. The V and J ends lost 0 bases and 4 bases, in that order; junction bases with no gene match: 8. Germline V gene lookup returns CDR1 LGHNA and CDR2 YSLEER. For the CDR3, the DNA is TGCGCCAGCAGCCAAGAGCCTGGCGGGAGTGGCACCGGGGAGCTGTTTTTT. Its protein is CASSQEPGGSGTGELFF.

The chain has TRBV6-2 or TRBV6-3 and TRBJ2-1, with 9 bases matching TRBD2. In germline, CDR1 is MNHEY, CDR2 SVGEGT. CDR3 size: 16 residues. V was pared by 7 bases and J by 4 bases, with 11 bases of the junction left unmatched. The CDR3 DNA follows: TGTGCCAGCACCCCTGGGAGGCTAGCGGGATACAATGAGCAGTTCTTC. Encoded protein: CASTPGRLAGYNEQFF.

This clonotype was observed many times. The rearrangement uses TRBV5-4 and TRBJ2-2, with 8 bases identical to TRBD2. CDR3 size: 16 residues. CDR1 and CDR2 (germline): SGHNT, YYREEE (reference sequence). V trimming: 3 bases; J trimming: 5 bases; junction bases outside the gene matches: 9. CDR3 amino acids: CASSSLSGSKTGELFF. The CDR3 region has the DNA TGTGCCAGCAGCTCGTTGAGCGGGAGTAAGACCGGGGAGCTGTTTTTT.

Only a few counts were recorded for this clonotype. The chain couples TRBV7-3 to TRBJ2-1; D call uncertain. Trimming left V 5 bases short and J 0 bases short, with 14 bases between. Germline loops: CDR1 SGHTA, CDR2 FQGTGA. CDR3 length: 16 residues. The CDR3 nucleotides read TGTGCCAGCAGCAGAACACTCCTCAGCTCCTACAATGAGCAGTTCTTC. Translated: CASSRTLLSSYNEQFF.

The chain is built from TRBV7-2 and TRBJ2-3; 9 nucleotides match TRBD2. The CDR3 runs to 16 residues. The V and J ends lost 5 bases and 6 bases, in that order; junction bases with no gene match: 12. Per germline, CDR1 SGHTA and CDR2 FQGNSA. The CDR3 DNA is TGTGCCAGCAGCCGACGGACGCGGGAGGGCCGGGATACGCAGTATTTT. The encoded protein is CASSRRTREGRDTQYF.

In this sample, this clonotype turned up a few times. The V call is TRBV30, the J call TRBJ2-7; 7 positions agree with TRBD1. The CDR3 is made up of 14 amino acids. The germline V gene encodes CDR1 GTSNPN and CDR2 SVGIG (reference sequence). V trimming: 3 bases; J trimming: 6 bases; junction bases outside the gene matches: 11. The chain's CDR3 is CAWRRDSAASEQYF. The CDR3 DNA sequence: TGTGCCTGGAGACGGGACAGCGCGGCCTCCGAGCAGTACTTC.

V usage is TRBV7-2 and J usage is TRBJ2-5, with TRBD2 identical over 13 bases. With 4 bases clipped from V and 4 bases from J, the junction kept 3 bases outside the gene matches. Germline-derived CDR1 and CDR2 are SGHTA and FQGNSA. The CDR3 loop spans 15 amino acids. The CDR3 protein is CASSSTSGGAETQYF. Written as DNA, the CDR3 is TGTGCCAGCAGCTCAACTAGCGGGGGGGCAGAGACCCAGTACTTC.

This clonotype has at least ten counts. CDR3 bases: TGTGCCAGCACCTTGCGACAGGGACAAGAGACCCAGTACTTC. Its protein product is CASTLRQGQETQYF. This chain uses TRBV12-3 or TRBV12-4 with TRBJ2-5, with 7 bases fitting TRBD1. This CDR3 comprises 14 residues. The V gene end was trimmed by 7 bases and the J gene end by 2 bases; junction bases not matched to a gene: 7.

This clonotype was seen a handful of times. J is TRBJ2-1 and V is TRBV4-2; TRBD2 matches at 10 bases. V lost 1 base, J lost 4 bases, and 1 base stayed unmatched. The CDR3 length is 15 residues. Germline CDR1 is LGHNA and CDR2 is YNFKEQ. The CDR3 here is CASSQASGGYNEQFF. The CDR3 region has the DNA TGTGCCAGCAGCCAAGCTAGCGGGGGATACAATGAGCAGTTCTTC.

The chain joins TRBV29-1 to TRBJ1-2; no reliable D call. The CDR3 runs 12 residues. V was pared by 5 bases and J by 8 bases, with 15 bases between. Germline lookup yields CDR1 SQVTM and CDR2 ANQGSEA. CDR3 sequence: CSVSLRPGGYTF. CDR3 DNA sequence: TGCAGCGTTTCACTCCGTCCCGGCGGCTACACCTTC.